These 13 T cell receptor beta chains were sequenced from one sample in a study of beta chain features in type 1 diabetes. Expressed TCRB transcripts were sequenced after all isolated RNA was converted to cDNA. Clones were sequenced by immunoSEQ multiplex PCR, and TCRdb holds only the in-frame ones, with some missing. The sample carries some 200,000 clones, 9.5% to 13% recorded once. The material sequenced was central memory CD4+ T cells from blood. The origin of the receptors is a man younger than 30 in good health.

The sample holds a few counts of this clone. This chain links TRBV5-4 with TRBJ2-7; perhaps TRBD2 as D (7 bases). In germline, CDR1 is SGHNT, CDR2 YYREEE (reference sequence). V lost 0 bases and J lost 6, with 16 bases in between. The CDR3 spans 15 residues. CDR3: CASSLEGGPPVEQYF. CDR3 DNA sequence: TGTGCCAGCAGCTTGGAGGGGGGGCCCCCGGTCGAGCAGTACTTC.

The table lists this clone with a few counts. This chain joins TRBV18 and TRBJ2-1; perhaps TRBD2 as D (5 bases). The V end was cut by 4 bases, the J end by 9 bases, with 22 bases between. The germline V gene encodes CDR1 KGHSH and CDR2 LQKENI. The CDR3 totals 16 residues. Here the CDR3 reads CASSRTVAGGKSEQFF. The CDR3 DNA reads TGTGCCAGCTCACGAACCGTGGCGGGCGGAAAGAGTGAGCAGTTCTTC. The variable domain in full, with the rest retrieved from reference TRBV18 and TRBJ2-1, is NAGVMQNPRHLVRRRGQEARLRCSPMKGHSHVYWYRQLPEEGLKFMVYLQKENIIDESGMPKERFSAEFPKEGPSILRIQQVVRGDSAAYFCASSRTVAGGKSEQFFGPGTRLTVL.

The chain links TRBV6-1 to TRBJ1-1; the D is unclear. The V end was cut by 5 bases, the J end by 5 bases, with 15 bases between. This CDR3 has 14 amino acids. Per the germline V gene, CDR1 is MNHNS and CDR2 is SASEGT. CDR3 DNA sequence: TGTGCCAGCAGTCCCATCGGAGGTGGGACTGAAGCTTTCTTT. Protein: CASSPIGGGTEAFF.

Ten or more counts support this clone. The rearrangement uses TRBV7-9 and TRBJ2-3; 12 bases map to TRBD2. There are 16 residues in the CDR3. The V gene's germline CDR1 is SEHNR and CDR2 FQNEAQ (reference sequence). V shed 5 bases and J 4 bases; nucleotides not matched to a gene: 7. CDR3 sequence reads: CASSEATSGRPDTQYF. Here the CDR3 DNA reads TGTGCCAGCAGCGAGGCGACTAGCGGGAGACCAGATACGCAGTATTTT.

The V call is TRBV6-1, the J call TRBJ2-5; 10 bases match TRBD2. Germline lookup yields CDR1 MNHNS and CDR2 SASEGT. This CDR3 region has 13 residues. V lost 5 bases, J lost 5 bases, and 2 bases stayed unmatched. For the CDR3, the DNA is TGTGCCAGCAGTCATAGCGGGAGGGAGACCCAGTACTTC. This gives the protein CASSHSGRETQYF.

V usage is TRBV11-2 and J usage is TRBJ2-7, with 11 bases fitting TRBD2. V gave up 3 bases and J gave up 4 bases; unmatched junction bases: 2. Germline V gene sequence: CDR1 SGHAT, CDR2 FQNNGV. CDR3 length: 14 amino acids. This CDR3 is CASSLTSGTYEQYF. The CDR3 nucleotides are TGTGCCAGCAGCTTGACTAGCGGGACGTACGAGCAGTACTTC.

The chain joins TRBV29-1 to TRBJ2-1; 11 bases align to TRBD2. The CDR3 contains 15 residues. CDR1 is SQVTM, CDR2 ANQGSEA, per germline. V trimming: 2 bases; J trimming: 7 bases; junction bases outside the gene matches: 7. In nucleotides, the CDR3 is TGCAGCGTTGAAAGCAGCTCTAGCGGGAGGAATGAGCAGTTCTTC. The encoded protein is CSVESSSSGRNEQFF.

For this clone: Different DNA sequences within this sample yield the same CDR3. CDR3 nucleotide sequence: TGCAGCGTTGGGGGCAGGGGGAGAGAGACCCAGTACTTC. It codes for CSVGGRGRETQYF. The chain is built from TRBV29-1 and TRBJ2-5, with 7 bases that match TRBD1. CDR3 length: 13 residues. Germline V lookup: CDR1 SQVTM, CDR2 ANQGSEA. With V trimmed by 4 bases and J by 4 bases, 6 bases remained unmatched. The whole variable domain, filled in from reference TRBV29-1 and TRBJ2-5, reads SAVISQKPSRDICQRGTSLTIQCQVDSQVTMMFWYRQQPGQSLTLIATANQGSEATYESGFVIDKFPISRPNLTFSTLTVSNMSPEDSSIYLCSVGGRGRETQYFGPGTRLLVL.

The sample holds a few counts of this clone. The V and J genes are TRBV7-8 and TRBJ2-7; 10 bases fit TRBD2. V trimming: 4 bases; J trimming: 7 bases; junction bases outside the gene matches: 4. Germline-derived CDR1 and CDR2 are SGHVS and FQNEAQ. The CDR3 covers 13 residues. The CDR3 nucleotides read TGTGCCAGCAGCTCTAGCGGGAGCTGGGAGCAGTACTTC. The encoded protein is CASSSSGSWEQYF.

The chain couples TRBV13 to TRBJ1-1, with TRBD1 matching over 8 bases. CDR1 and CDR2 (germline): PRHDT, FYEKMQ (reference sequence). V dropped 6 bases and J dropped 5; count of bases not matched to a gene: 8. The CDR3 totals 14 residues. The CDR3 sequence: CASSLWTGRTEAFF. The CDR3 bases are TGTGCCAGCAGTCTTTGGACAGGGCGGACTGAAGCTTTCTTT.

This clone has just a few counts. The V and J genes are TRBV30 and TRBJ2-3; 9 nucleotides align to TRBD2. The germline gives CDR1 GTSNPN, CDR2 SVGIG (reference sequence). V was clipped by 5 bases and J by 2 bases; unmatched bases: 11. This CDR3 spans 16 amino acids. CDR3 amino acids: CAWERGVAGATDTQYF. The CDR3 DNA is TGTGCCTGGGAGCGAGGGGTAGCGGGGGCCACAGATACGCAGTATTTT.

V gene TRBV7-3 combines with J gene TRBJ2-3; no clear D. Germline V gives CDR1 SGHTA, CDR2 FQGTGA. The CDR3 spans 14 residues. Trimming stripped 4 bases from V and 5 bases from J, with 13 bases between. The CDR3 DNA reads as TGTGCCAGCAGCTCCCGAGGTCCCGAAGATACGCAGTATTTT. The encoded protein is CASSSRGPEDTQYF. The entire variable domain, with the rest obtained from reference TRBV7-3 and TRBJ2-3, is as follows: GAGVSQTPSNKVTEKGKYVELRCDPISGHTALYWYRQSLGQGPEFLIYFQGTGAADDSGLPNDRFFAVRPEGSVSTLKIQRTERGDSAVYLCASSSRGPEDTQYFGPGTRLTVL.

This clone showed up just a few times. The CDR3 region is CASSPPALARTIGEQFF. The CDR3 nucleotides are TGTGCCAGCTCACCACCTGCCCTAGCCCGGACAATAGGTGAGCAGTTCTTC. This chain joins TRBV18 and TRBJ2-1; D may be TRBD1 or TRBD2 (5 bases each). From germline, CDR1 is KGHSH and CDR2 LQKENI. This CDR3 has 17 residues. V gave up 0 bases and J gave up 9 bases, with 21 bases separating them.